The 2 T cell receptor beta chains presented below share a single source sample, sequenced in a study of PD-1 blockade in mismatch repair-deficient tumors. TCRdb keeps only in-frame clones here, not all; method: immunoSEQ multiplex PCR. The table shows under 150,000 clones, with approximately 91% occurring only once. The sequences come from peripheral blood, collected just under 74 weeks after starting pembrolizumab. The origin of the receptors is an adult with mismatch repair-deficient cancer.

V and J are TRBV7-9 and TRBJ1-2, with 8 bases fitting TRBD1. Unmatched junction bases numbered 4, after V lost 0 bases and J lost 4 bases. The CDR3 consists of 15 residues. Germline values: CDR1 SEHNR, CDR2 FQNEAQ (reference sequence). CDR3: CASSLAWGQVYGYTF. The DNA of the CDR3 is TGTGCCAGCAGCTTAGCTTGGGGACAGGTCTATGGCTACACCTTC.

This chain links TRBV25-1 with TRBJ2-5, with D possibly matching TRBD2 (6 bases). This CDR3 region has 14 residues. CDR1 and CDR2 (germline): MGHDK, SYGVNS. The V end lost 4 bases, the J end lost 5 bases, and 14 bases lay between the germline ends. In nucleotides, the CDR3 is TGTGCCAGCAGTGCCGAGGGACTTGGGGAGACCCAGTACTTC. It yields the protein CASSAEGLGETQYF.